This T cell receptor beta chain was sequenced for a study of blood T cell repertoires in COVID-19. V lost 0 bases and J lost 0; bases outside the gene matches: 7. This CDR3 comprises 18 residues. Germline assignment: CDR1 SGHRS and CDR2 YFSETQ. Original methodology: For nucleated cells, counts were estimated from reference gene primer amplification. TCRdb keeps only in-frame clones here, not all; method: immunoSEQ multiplex PCR. That table gives V, J and clone size, and the DNA gave D and trimming. The table has roughly 190,000 clones, 88% seen once. The V gene is TRBV5-1, the J gene TRBJ2-1; 9 nucleotides line up with TRBD2. Sequencing was done on a sample of peripheral blood. The source is a human donor in a cohort sampled during active COVID-19. In DNA form, the CDR3 reads TGCGCCAGCAGCTTGGCCAGCGGGGGGCCGAGCTCCTACAATGAGCAGTTCTTC. The encoded protein is CASSLASGGPSSYNEQFF.